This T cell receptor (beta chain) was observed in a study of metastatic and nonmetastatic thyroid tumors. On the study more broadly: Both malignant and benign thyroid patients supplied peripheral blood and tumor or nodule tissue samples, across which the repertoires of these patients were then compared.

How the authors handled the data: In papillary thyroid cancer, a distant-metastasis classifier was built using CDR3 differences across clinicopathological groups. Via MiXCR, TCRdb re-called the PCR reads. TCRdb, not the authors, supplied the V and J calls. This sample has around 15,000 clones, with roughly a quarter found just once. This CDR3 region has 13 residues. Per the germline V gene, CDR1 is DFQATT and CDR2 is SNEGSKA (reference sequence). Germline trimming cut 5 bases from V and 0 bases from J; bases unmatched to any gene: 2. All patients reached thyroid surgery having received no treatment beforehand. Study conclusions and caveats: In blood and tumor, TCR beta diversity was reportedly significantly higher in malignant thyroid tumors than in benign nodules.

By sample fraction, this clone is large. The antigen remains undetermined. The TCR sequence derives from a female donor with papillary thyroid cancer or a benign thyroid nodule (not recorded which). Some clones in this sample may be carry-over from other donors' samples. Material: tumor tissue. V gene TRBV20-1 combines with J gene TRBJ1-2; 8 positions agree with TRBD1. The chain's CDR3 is CSAPTGANYGYTF. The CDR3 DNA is TGCAGTGCTCCGACAGGGGCTAACTATGGCTACACCTTC.